One TCR beta chain is described in this entry. The data were taken from a study of T cells in Graves' hyperthyroidism and ophthalmopathy. Study summary: Peripheral blood sampling occurred at initial diagnosis, before any treatment.

Amplification targeted TCR beta CDR3 regions from RNA transcripts. First-round RT-PCR with HTBI primers amplified the TCR CDR3 region. TCRdb independently ran MiXCR on the multiplex PCR reads; one entry per CDR3 protein. This table has about 360,000 distinct CDR3 sequences, around 14% appearing once. Germline V gives CDR1 SGDLS, CDR2 YYNGEE. Trimming took 4 bases from V and 6 from J; bases not matched to a gene: 13. CDR3 size: 16 residues. Sequencing was carried out using blood. The rearrangement links TRBV9 to TRBJ1-5, with 7 bases aligning to TRBD1. The TCR was taken from a woman between 18 and 29 years old with Graves' hyperthyroidism. CDR3 residues: CASSLDPGGGGQPQHF. The CDR3 DNA reads as TGTGCCAGCAGCCTTGACCCAGGGGGGGGGGGTCAGCCCCAGCATTTT.